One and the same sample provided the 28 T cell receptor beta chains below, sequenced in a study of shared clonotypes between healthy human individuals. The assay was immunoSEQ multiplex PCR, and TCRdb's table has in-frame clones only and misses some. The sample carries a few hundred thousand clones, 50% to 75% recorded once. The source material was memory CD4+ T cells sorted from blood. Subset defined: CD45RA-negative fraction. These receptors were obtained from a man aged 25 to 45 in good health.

The chain's CDR3 is CASWTQSGYTF. In DNA form, the CDR3 reads TGTGCCAGTTGGACGCAGAGTGGCTACACCTTC. The chain joins TRBV28 to TRBJ1-2; D uncertain. From germline, CDR1 is MDHEN and CDR2 SYDVKM. V lost 9 bases, J lost 7 bases, and 12 bases lay in between. CDR3 length: 11 amino acids.

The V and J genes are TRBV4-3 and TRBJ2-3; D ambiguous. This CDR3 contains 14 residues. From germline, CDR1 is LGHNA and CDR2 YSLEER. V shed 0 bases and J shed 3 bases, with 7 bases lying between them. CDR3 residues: CASSQEQQTDTQYF. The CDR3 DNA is TGCGCCAGCAGCCAAGAACAGCAAACAGATACGCAGTATTTT.

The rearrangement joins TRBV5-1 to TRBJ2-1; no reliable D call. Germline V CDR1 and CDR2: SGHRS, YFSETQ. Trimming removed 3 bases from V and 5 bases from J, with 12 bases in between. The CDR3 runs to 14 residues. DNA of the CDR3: TGCGCCAGCAGCTGGTCGGTGGTTGACAATGAGCAGTTCTTC. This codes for CASSWSVVDNEQFF.

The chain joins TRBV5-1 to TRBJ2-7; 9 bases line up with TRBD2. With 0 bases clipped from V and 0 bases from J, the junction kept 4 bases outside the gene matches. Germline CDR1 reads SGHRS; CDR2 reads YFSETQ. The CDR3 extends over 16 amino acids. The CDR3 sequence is CASSLVPSGNSYEQYF. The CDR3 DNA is TGCGCCAGCAGCTTGGTACCTAGCGGGAACTCCTACGAGCAGTACTTC.

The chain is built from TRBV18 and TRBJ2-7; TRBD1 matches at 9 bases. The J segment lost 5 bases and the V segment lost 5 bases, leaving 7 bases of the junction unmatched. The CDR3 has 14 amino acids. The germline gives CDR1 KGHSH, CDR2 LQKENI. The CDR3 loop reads CASSFRDRVHEQYF. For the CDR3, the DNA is TGTGCCAGCTCATTCCGGGACAGGGTCCACGAGCAGTACTTC.

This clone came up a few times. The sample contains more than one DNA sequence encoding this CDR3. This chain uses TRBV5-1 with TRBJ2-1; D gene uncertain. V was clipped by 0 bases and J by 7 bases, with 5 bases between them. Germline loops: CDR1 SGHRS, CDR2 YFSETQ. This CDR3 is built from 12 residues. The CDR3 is CASSLGRNEQFF. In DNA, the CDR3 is TGCGCCAGCAGCTTGGGGCGGAATGAGCAGTTCTTC. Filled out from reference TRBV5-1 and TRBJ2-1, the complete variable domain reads KAGVTQTPRYLIKTRGQQVTLSCSPISGHRSVSWYQQTPGQGLQFLFEYFSETQRNKGNFPGRFSGRQFSNSRSEMNVSTLELGDSALYLCASSLGRNEQFFGPGTRLTVL.

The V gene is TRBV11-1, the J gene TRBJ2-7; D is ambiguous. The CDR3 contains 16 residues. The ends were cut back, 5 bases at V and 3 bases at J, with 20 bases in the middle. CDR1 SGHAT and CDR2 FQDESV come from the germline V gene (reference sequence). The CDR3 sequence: CASSAFRQAKLYEQYF. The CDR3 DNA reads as TGTGCCAGCAGCGCCTTTCGGCAGGCGAAACTCTACGAGCAGTACTTC.

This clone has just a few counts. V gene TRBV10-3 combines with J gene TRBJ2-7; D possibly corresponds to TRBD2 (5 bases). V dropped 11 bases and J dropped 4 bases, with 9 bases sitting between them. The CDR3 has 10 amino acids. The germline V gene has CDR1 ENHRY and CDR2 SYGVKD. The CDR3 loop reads CAVGEYEQYF. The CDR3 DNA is TGTGCCGTGGGAGAATACGAGCAGTACTTC.

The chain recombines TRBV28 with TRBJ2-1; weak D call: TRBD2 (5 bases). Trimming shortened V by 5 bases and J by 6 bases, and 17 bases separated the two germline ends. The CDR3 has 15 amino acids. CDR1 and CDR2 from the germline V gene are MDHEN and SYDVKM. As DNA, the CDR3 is TGTGCCAGCAGTACGCGGAGGCGCAACCCCAATGAGCAGTTCTTC. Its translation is CASSTRRRNPNEQFF.

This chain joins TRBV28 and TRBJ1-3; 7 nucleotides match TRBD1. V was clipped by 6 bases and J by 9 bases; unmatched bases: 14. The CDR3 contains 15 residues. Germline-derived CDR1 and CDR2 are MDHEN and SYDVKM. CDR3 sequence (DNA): TGTGCCAGCAGCACACAGGGGTCTCGAGGGGTCACCATATATTTT. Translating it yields CASSTQGSRGVTIYF.

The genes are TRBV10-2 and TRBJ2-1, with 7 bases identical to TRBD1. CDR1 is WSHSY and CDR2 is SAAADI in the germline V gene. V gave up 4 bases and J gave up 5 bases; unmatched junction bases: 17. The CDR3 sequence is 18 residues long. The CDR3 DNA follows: TGCGCCAGCAGTGCGCAGGGGGTTCTAGGGGAGTTAAACAATGAGCAGTTCTTC. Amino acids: CASSAQGVLGELNNEQFF.

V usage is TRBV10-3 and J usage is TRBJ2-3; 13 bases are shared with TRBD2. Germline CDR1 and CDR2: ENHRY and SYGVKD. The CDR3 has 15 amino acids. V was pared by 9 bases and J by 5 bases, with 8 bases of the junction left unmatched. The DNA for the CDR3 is TGTGCCATAACTAGCGGGAGGGCCTCCTTAGATACGCAGTATTTT. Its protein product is CAITSGRASLDTQYF.

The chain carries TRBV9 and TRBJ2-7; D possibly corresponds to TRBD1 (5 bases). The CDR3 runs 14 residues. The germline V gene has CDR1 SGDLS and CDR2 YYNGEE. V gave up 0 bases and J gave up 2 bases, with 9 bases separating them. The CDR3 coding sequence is TGTGCCAGCAGCGTAGGACAGCTTACCTACGAGCAGTACTTC. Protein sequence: CASSVGQLTYEQYF.

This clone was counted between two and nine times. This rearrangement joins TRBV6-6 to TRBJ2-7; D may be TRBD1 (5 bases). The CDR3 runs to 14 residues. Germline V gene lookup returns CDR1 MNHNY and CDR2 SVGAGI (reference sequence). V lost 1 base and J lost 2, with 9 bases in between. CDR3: CASSYLTATYEQYF. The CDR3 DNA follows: TGTGCCAGCAGTTACTTGACAGCTACCTACGAGCAGTACTTC.

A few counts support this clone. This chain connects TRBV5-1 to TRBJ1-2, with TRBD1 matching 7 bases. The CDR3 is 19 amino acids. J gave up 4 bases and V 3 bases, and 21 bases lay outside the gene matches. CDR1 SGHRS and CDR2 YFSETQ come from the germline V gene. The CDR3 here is CASSSRSLEYGQAPYGYTF. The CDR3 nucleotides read TGCGCCAGCAGCTCGAGGAGTTTGGAATACGGACAGGCGCCCTATGGCTACACCTTC.

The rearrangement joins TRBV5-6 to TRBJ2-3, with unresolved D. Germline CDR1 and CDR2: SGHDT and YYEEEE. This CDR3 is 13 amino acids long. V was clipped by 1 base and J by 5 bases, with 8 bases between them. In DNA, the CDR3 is TGTGCCAGCAGCTTGTCCGGAATAGATACGCAGTATTTT. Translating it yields CASSLSGIDTQYF.

CDR3 coding DNA: TGTGCCACCACAAAGGACAGGCTTTACGAGCAGTACTTC. Translated, it gives CATTKDRLYEQYF. The chain couples TRBV28 to TRBJ2-7; 7 nucleotides agree with TRBD1. The CDR3 contains 13 residues. The ends lost 10 bases at V and 4 bases at J; junction bases unmatched: 10. Germline values: CDR1 MDHEN, CDR2 SYDVKM.

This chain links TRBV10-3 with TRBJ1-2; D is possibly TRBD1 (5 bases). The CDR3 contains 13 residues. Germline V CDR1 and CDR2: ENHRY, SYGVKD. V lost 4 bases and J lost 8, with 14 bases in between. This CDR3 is CAISGQGIGGYTF. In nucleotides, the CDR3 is TGTGCCATCAGTGGGCAGGGTATCGGCGGCTACACCTTC.

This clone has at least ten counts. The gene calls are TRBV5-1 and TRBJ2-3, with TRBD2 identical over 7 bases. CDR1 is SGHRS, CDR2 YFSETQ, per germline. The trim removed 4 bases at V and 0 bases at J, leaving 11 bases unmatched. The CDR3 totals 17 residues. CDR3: CASSEGRDSLSTDTQYF. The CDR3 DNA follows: TGCGCCAGCAGCGAAGGGAGGGATAGCTTAAGCACAGATACGCAGTATTTT.

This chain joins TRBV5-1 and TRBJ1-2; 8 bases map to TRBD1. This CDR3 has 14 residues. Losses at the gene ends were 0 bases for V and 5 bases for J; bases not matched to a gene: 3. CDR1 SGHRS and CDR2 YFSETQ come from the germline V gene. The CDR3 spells CASSLDDRGYGYTF. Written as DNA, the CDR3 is TGCGCCAGCAGCTTGGACGACAGGGGATATGGCTACACCTTC.

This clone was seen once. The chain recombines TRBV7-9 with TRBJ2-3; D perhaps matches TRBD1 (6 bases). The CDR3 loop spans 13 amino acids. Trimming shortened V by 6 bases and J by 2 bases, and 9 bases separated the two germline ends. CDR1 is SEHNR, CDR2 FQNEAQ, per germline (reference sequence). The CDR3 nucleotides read TGTGCCAGCAGATCAGGGGACACAGATACGCAGTATTTT. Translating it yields CASRSGDTDTQYF.

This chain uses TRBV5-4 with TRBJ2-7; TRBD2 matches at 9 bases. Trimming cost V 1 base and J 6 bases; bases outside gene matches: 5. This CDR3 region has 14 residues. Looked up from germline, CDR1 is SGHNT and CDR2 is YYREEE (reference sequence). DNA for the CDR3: TGTGCCAGCAGCTTGTTAGCGGGAGTTGCCGAGCAGTACTTC. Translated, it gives CASSLLAGVAEQYF.

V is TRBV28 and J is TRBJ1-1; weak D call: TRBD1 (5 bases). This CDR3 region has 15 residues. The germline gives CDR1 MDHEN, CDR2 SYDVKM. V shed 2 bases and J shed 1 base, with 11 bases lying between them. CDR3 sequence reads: CASSLTLQGNTEAFF. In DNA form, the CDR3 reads TGTGCCAGCAGTTTAACTTTGCAGGGGAACACTGAAGCTTTCTTT.

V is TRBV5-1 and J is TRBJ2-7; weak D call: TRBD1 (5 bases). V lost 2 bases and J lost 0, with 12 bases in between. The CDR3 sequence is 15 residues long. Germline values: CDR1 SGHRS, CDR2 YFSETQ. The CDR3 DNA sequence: TGCGCCAGCAGCTTATTAGGGGCAACCTCCTACGAGCAGTACTTC. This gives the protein CASSLLGATSYEQYF.

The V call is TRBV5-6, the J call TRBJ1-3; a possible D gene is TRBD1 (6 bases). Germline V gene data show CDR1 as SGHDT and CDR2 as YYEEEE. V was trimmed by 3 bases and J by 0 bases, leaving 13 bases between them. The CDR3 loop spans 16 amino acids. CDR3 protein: CASSWRGHRSGNTIYF. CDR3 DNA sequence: TGTGCCAGCAGCTGGCGGGGACACCGCTCTGGAAACACCATATATTTT.

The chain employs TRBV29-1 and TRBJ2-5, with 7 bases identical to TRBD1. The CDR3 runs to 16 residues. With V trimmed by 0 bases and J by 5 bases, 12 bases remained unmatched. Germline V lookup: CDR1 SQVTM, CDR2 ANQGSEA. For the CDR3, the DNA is TGCAGCGTTGAAGACCCCGGATCGAGGGGGCGGGAGACCCAGTACTTC. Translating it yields CSVEDPGSRGRETQYF. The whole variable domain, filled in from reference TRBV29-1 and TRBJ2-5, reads SAVISQKPSRDICQRGTSLTIQCQVDSQVTMMFWYRQQPGQSLTLIATANQGSEATYESGFVIDKFPISRPNLTFSTLTVSNMSPEDSSIYLCSVEDPGSRGRETQYFGPGTRLLVL.

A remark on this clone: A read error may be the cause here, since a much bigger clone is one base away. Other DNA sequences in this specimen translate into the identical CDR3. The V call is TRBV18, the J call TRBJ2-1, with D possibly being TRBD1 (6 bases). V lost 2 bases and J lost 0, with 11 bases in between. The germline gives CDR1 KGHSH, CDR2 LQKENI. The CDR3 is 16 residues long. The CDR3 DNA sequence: TGTGCCAGCTCACCAAACAGGGCTAGCTCCTACAATGAGCAGTTCTTC. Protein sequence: CASSPNRASSYNEQFF.

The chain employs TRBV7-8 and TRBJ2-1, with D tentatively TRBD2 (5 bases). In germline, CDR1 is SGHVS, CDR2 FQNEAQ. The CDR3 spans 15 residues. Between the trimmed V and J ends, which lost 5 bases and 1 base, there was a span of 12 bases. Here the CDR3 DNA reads TGTGCCAGCAGCCCGGGCGGAGGATCCTACAATGAGCAGTTCTTC. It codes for CASSPGGGSYNEQFF.